Listed here is a single TCR beta chain. This sample stems from a study of blood T cell repertoires in COVID-19. The overall study: The United States, Italy and Spain were the sources of the acute and convalescent COVID-19 samples. From T cells, B-cell-depleted T cells, or PBMCs came the material, which was cDNA or gDNA.

V trimming: 1 base; J trimming: 4 bases; junction bases outside the gene matches: 10. This CDR3 has 17 residues. CDR1 is MGHRA, CDR2 YSYEKL, per germline. TCRdb's copy holds only in-frame clones and misses some; the assay was immunoSEQ multiplex PCR. The sample holds 350,000 to 450,000 clones, around 90% seen once. Sequenced material: peripheral blood. The V and J genes are TRBV4-1 and TRBJ2-1; 7 bases agree with TRBD2. The clonotype comes from a middle-aged man with acute or convalescent COVID-19. The CDR3 loop reads CASSQVPGSGAYNEQFF. The CDR3 region has the DNA TGCGCCAGCAGCCAAGTCCCCGGCAGCGGGGCGTACAATGAGCAGTTCTTC.